The rows below give T cell receptor beta chains drawn from one sample of a study of identical twins. TCRdb recomputed calls from the 5' RACE reads with MiXCR, one row per CDR3 protein. The sample contains roughly 690,000 distinct CDR3 sequences, around 21% of which appear only once. Another study also made use of these data, one on T cells expressing NK-cell markers.

Sequences were obtained from PBMCs. These receptors all come from a woman between 18 and 29 years old in good health. Both conserved end residues are part of each CDR3. Each record gives: clone size, J gene, V gene, CDR3 protein. Where a row states a size, it is once, few, many or the class of an expanded clone; other rows omit it.

NA TRBJ2-7 TRBV20-1 CSARDNDRRVSGIDEQYF
few TRBJ2-5 TRBV9 CASSVGPIQETQYF
NA TRBJ2-3 TRBV29-1 CSVEDRRTSTDTQYF
NA TRBJ2-7 TRBV20-1 CSAREGGSEQYF
many TRBJ2-1 TRBV12-3/TRBV12-4 CASSLAGGPGEQFF
NA TRBJ2-3 TRBV20-1 CSARLREGGDTQYF
many TRBJ2-2 TRBV7-2 CASSLGSRWTGELFF
few TRBJ2-1 TRBV6-5 CASSYGRGLNEQFF
few TRBJ1-5 TRBV20-1 CSAGPPQHF
NA TRBJ2-7 TRBV21-1 CASSKIGREGTGAYEQYF
many TRBJ2-7 TRBV7-9 CASSRGVGEQYF
few TRBJ2-5 TRBV20-1 CSANTGGAGETQYF
NA TRBJ2-1 TRBV20-1 CSALTESSYNEQFF
NA TRBJ2-1 TRBV27 CASSLGLANVDEQFF
few TRBJ2-4 TRBV6-1 CASSPSSGGAFPVNIQYF
NA TRBJ2-7 TRBV5-1 CASGQGDPKEQYF
few TRBJ2-7 TRBV20-1 CSAVGDGEQYF
NA TRBJ2-7 TRBV3-1 CASSLGSPALYLYF
NA TRBJ2-4 TRBV9 CASSVDPKNIQYF
few TRBJ2-3 TRBV29-1 CSVEADRTSTDTQYF
few TRBJ2-7 TRBV20-1 CSATSAGEQYF
NA TRBJ2-3 TRBV27 CASSLRDMLSDTQYF
NA TRBJ2-1 TRBV24-1 CATSDVGGGDYNEQFF
NA TRBJ2-1 TRBV7-2 CASSAGTSRERSEQFF
few TRBJ2-2 TRBV6-1 CASRRPGLPGTGELFF
NA TRBJ1-1 TRBV29-1 CSVVGPGYTEAFF
few TRBJ2-1 TRBV10-3 CAISDPGAQFF
many TRBJ2-5 TRBV5-6 CASNTRGGARTQYF
NA TRBJ2-3 TRBV20-1 CSARGGSGTADTQYF
NA TRBJ2-1 TRBV25-1 CASSEYPITSGQVYNEQFF
few TRBJ1-5 TRBV20-1 CSGWTGDWQPQHF
NA TRBJ2-1 TRBV20-1 CSAKGLAGVTLGNEQFF
few TRBJ1-2 TRBV29-1 CSVDAGTDGYTF
NA TRBJ2-7 TRBV7-2 CASRSRDTAYEQYF
NA TRBJ2-7 TRBV18 CASSPRGQGGGGLYEQYF
NA TRBJ1-6 TRBV5-1 CASSLEGSEVYNSPLHF
NA TRBJ2-6 TRBV6-5 CASSYGRTGANVLTF
few TRBJ2-5 TRBV10-3 CAISDEGFETQYF
NA TRBJ2-1 TRBV12-3/TRBV12-4 CASSNTPTCGLVKPEFEQFF
few TRBJ1-3 TRBV20-1 CSARGSAGNTIYF
NA TRBJ2-2 TRBV10-3 CAISDAGFSGELFF
once TRBJ2-5 TRBV11-2 CASSLDLVIGVYETQYF
many TRBJ2-7 TRBV4-3 CASSQDLSSYEQYF
NA TRBJ2-7 TRBV5-1 CASSPAGHPYEQYF
NA TRBJ2-1 TRBV7-7 CASSFNGDGYNEQFF
NA TRBJ2-1 TRBV5-1 CASSFTSGPGNEQFF
few TRBJ1-2 TRBV5-6 CASSRGSANYGYTF
many TRBJ1-2 TRBV12-3/TRBV12-4 CASREAGSAKGYTF
NA TRBJ2-1 TRBV12-3/TRBV12-4 CASSPPGGAYNEQFF
NA TRBJ2-7 TRBV5-1 CASSLGLGLSEQYF
few TRBJ2-1 TRBV5-1 CASGWTSAYNEQFF
NA TRBJ2-2 TRBV5-1 CASSLGQGTTGELFF
NA TRBJ2-7 TRBV15 CATSRDPRPIHEQYF
NA TRBJ1-2 TRBV5-1 CASSLTVSSYGYTF
NA TRBJ2-1 TRBV12-3/TRBV12-4 CASSRSGSTYNEQFF
NA TRBJ2-7 TRBV13 CASSLEGLAKNYEQYF
few TRBJ2-6 TRBV12-5 CASGFYSGANVLTF
few TRBJ2-5 TRBV7-9 CASSSRETQETQYF
NA TRBJ2-2 TRBV7-9 CASSLLLGANTGELFF
few TRBJ2-7 TRBV28 CASSLRRYEQYF